The rows below give T cell receptor beta chains drawn from one sample of a study of T cells in Graves' hyperthyroidism and ophthalmopathy. TCRdb itself ran the multiplex PCR reads through MiXCR, one entry per CDR3 protein. The sample gives fewer than 650,000 distinct CDR3 sequences, over 11% of which show up once; roughly 5.5% is in the top ten. The sequencing input was blood. All receptors derive from a woman aged 25 to 39 with Graves' hyperthyroidism that later progressed to Graves' ophthalmopathy. Both conserved end residues are part of each CDR3. D genes are given only for firm matches. Clone size is shown for a subset of rows, as once, few, many or a class of expanded clone.

J gene,D gene,V gene,clone size,CDR3 DNA,CDR3 protein
TRBJ2-1,.,TRBV9,many,TGTGCCAGCAGCGGGGGAGTCCACAATGAGCAGTTCTTC,CASSGGVHNEQFF
TRBJ1-1,.,TRBV28,many,TGTGCCAGCGGAGTTCCCACGGGGAACACTGAAGCTTTCTTT,CASGVPTGNTEAFF
TRBJ2-1,TRBD2,TRBV19,few,TGTGCCAGCGCAGTCTCTGCGGGAGTCTACAATGAGCAGTTCTTC,CASAVSAGVYNEQFF
TRBJ1-6,.,TRBV7-9,few,TGTGCCAGCAGCTTCGGGGTCGACCTCCACTTT,CASSFGVDLHF
TRBJ2-2,.,TRBV5-1,many,TGCGCCAGCAGCTTAGCAGGTCCGAACACCGGGGAGCTGTTTTTT,CASSLAGPNTGELFF
TRBJ2-1,.,TRBV30,many,TGTGCCTGGAGCGATAACAATGAGCAGTTCTTC,CAWSDNNEQFF
TRBJ2-3,TRBD2,TRBV10-3,few,TGTGCCATCAGTGACCTAGCGGGCTCAGATACGCAGTATTTT,CAISDLAGSDTQYF
TRBJ2-1,.,TRBV29-1,many,TGCAGCGTTGAAGATCAGAGGACGTACAATGAGCAGTTCTTC,CSVEDQRTYNEQFF
TRBJ2-2,.,TRBV12-3/TRBV12-4,many,TGTGCCAGCAGTTTTTCCAATAAAGGCGGGGAGCTGTTTTTT,CASSFSNKGGELFF
TRBJ1-1,.,TRBV6-2/TRBV6-3,many,TGTGCCAGCAGACCGGTGGGACCGTCGGGCACTGAAGCTTTCTTT,CASRPVGPSGTEAFF
TRBJ2-2,TRBD1,TRBV9,.,TGTGCCAGCAGCCCCCGGACAGGGGTAAACACCGGGGAGCTGTTTTTT,CASSPRTGVNTGELFF
TRBJ2-3,.,TRBV20-1,many,TGCAGTGCTATAAGGGGGGAGGTGGTCACAGATACGCAGTATTTT,CSAIRGEVVTDTQYF
TRBJ1-2,TRBD1,TRBV10-3,many,TGTGCCATCAGCGGACCGGGACAGGGGGAAGTTGGATATGGCTACACCTTC,CAISGPGQGEVGYGYTF
TRBJ2-3,TRBD2,TRBV6-2/TRBV6-3,many,TGTGCCAGCAGTTACCCGGGACTAGCGGGAACAAGAGGGTCGACAGATACGCAGTATTTT,CASSYPGLAGTRGSTDTQYF